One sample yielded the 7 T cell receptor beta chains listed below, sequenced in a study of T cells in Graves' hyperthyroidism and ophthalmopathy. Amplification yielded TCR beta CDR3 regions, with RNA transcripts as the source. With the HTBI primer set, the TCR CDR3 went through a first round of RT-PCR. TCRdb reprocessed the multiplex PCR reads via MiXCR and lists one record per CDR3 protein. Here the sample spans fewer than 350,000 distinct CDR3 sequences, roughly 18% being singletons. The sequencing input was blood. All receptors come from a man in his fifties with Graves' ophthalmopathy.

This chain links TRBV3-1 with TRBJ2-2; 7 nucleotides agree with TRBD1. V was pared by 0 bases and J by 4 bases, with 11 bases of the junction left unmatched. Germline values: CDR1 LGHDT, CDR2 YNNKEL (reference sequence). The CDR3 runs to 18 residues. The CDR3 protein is CASSQDSRQGRSTGELFF. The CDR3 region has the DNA TGTGCCAGCAGCCAAGATTCCCGACAGGGTAGATCCACCGGGGAGCTGTTTTTT.

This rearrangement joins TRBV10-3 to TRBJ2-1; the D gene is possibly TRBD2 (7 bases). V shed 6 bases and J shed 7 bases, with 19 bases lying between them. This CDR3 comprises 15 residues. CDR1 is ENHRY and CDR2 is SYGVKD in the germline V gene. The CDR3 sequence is CAIREELARGNEQFF. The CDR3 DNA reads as TGTGCCATCAGAGAGGAACTAGCGAGGGGGAATGAGCAGTTCTTC.

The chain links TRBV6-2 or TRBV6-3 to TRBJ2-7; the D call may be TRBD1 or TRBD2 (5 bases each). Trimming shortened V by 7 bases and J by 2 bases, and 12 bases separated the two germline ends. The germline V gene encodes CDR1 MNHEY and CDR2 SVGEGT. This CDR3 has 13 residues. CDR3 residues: CASMPGRTYEQYF. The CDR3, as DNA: TGTGCCAGCATGCCGGGACGGACCTACGAGCAGTACTTC.

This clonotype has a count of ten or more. CDR3 DNA: TGTGCCAGCAGCTTAGCGCAGGGTACCCAGTACTTC. It specifies CASSLAQGTQYF. This chain uses TRBV7-2 with TRBJ2-5, with a tentative D call TRBD1 (5 bases). This CDR3 has 12 residues. V lost 0 bases and J lost 8, with 7 bases in between. Per the germline V gene, CDR1 is SGHTA and CDR2 is FQGNSA. Together with reference TRBV7-2 and TRBJ2-5, the CDR3 gives the full variable domain: GAGVSQSPSNKVTEKGKDVELRCDPISGHTALYWYRQSLGQGLEFLIYFQGNSAPDKSGLPSDRFSAERTGGSVSTLTIQRTQQEDSAVYLCASSLAQGTQYFGPGTRLLVL.

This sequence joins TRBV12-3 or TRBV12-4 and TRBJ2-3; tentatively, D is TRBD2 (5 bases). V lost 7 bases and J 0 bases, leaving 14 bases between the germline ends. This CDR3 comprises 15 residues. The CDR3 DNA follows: TGTGCCAGCACCACCACCGGAGGTAGCACAGATACGCAGTATTTT. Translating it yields CASTTTGGSTDTQYF.

The CDR3 spells CASSFGAGNTYEQYF. The CDR3 region has the DNA TGCGCCAGCAGCTTTGGGGCAGGGAACACCTACGAGCAGTACTTC. The rearrangement joins TRBV5-1 to TRBJ2-7, with a possible D match to TRBD1 (5 bases). The CDR3 covers 15 residues. V was shortened by 2 bases and J by 2 bases, with 14 bases between the two germline ends. CDR1 is SGHRS, CDR2 YFSETQ, per germline.

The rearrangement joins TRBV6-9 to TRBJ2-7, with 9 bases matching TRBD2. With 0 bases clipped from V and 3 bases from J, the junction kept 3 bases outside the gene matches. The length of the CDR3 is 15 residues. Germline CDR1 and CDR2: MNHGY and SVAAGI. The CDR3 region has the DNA TGTGCCAGCAGTTATTCTAGCGGGAGCGTCTACGAGCAGTACTTC. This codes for CASSYSSGSVYEQYF.